The rows below give T cell receptor beta chains drawn from one sample of a study of Ad26.COV2.S vaccination and SARS-CoV-2 variants. Assay: immunoSEQ multiplex PCR; the TCRdb copy retains only in-frame clones and omits some. The table has under 550,000 clones, around 89% seen once. Sequenced here: peripheral blood, sampled in a trial of Ad26.COV2.S vaccine versus placebo. These receptors all come from a person between 18 and 59 years old who received the Ad26.COV2.S COVID-19 vaccine or a placebo. Each CDR3 is given with its conserved first and last residue. D genes are given only for firm matches. Expanded clones are given a class, and other clones once, few, many or no size at all.

j_call v_call clone_size d_call cdr3_aa cdr3_nt
TRBJ1-3 TRBV30 NA NA CAWSGESFSGNTIYF TGTGCCTGGAGTGGTGAGTCCTTCTCTGGAAACACCATATATTTT
TRBJ1-5 TRBV29-1 NA NA CSVGVGINQPQHF TGCAGCGTTGGTGTGGGGATTAATCAGCCCCAGCATTTT
TRBJ2-3 TRBV6-6 NA TRBD2 CASSYLAGADTQYF TGTGCCAGCAGTTACTTAGCGGGAGCTGATACGCAGTATTTT
TRBJ2-1 TRBV7-9 few TRBD1 CASSLGGRGMGEQFF TGTGCCAGCAGCTTAGGAGGCAGGGGGATGGGTGAGCAGTTCTTC
TRBJ2-2 TRBV9 NA TRBD1 CASSPGQGSNTGELFF TGTGCCAGCAGCCCTGGACAGGGATCGAACACCGGGGAGCTGTTTTTT
TRBJ2-2 TRBV3-1/TRBV3-2 NA TRBD1 CASRGADGTGVFAGELFF TGTGCCAGCCGAGGGGCCGACGGGACAGGGGTTTTCGCCGGGGAGCTGTTTTTT
TRBJ2-7 TRBV19 NA NA CASSNGLYEQYF TGTGCCAGTAGCAATGGACTCTACGAGCAGTACTTC
TRBJ2-7 TRBV5-4 NA TRBD1 CASSHWDSAIDEQYF TGTGCCAGCAGCCACTGGGACAGTGCCATCGACGAGCAGTACTTC
TRBJ1-4 TRBV2 NA NA CASRVVLGEKLFF TGTGCCAGCAGGGTGGTGCTCGGCGAAAAACTGTTTTTT
TRBJ1-5 TRBV19 many NA CASSITGSQPQHF TGTGCCAGTAGTATAACAGGAAGTCAGCCCCAGCATTTT
TRBJ1-2 TRBV7-9 NA NA CASSLPERGYTF TGTGCCAGCAGCTTACCTGAGCGAGGCTACACCTTC
TRBJ2-5 TRBV7-8 NA NA CASSRRTRVEETQYF TGTGCCAGCAGCCGACGCACGAGAGTTGAAGAGACCCAGTACTTC
TRBJ2-2 TRBV9 NA NA CASSVEANTGELFF TGTGCCAGCAGCGTAGAGGCGAACACCGGGGAGCTGTTTTTT
TRBJ1-3 TRBV5-1 NA NA CASSETGQGLLFSGNTIYF TGCGCCAGCAGCGAGACGGGGCAGGGCCTCCTTTTCTCTGGAAACACCATATATTTT
TRBJ1-1 TRBV3-1/TRBV3-2 NA NA CASSQELGNTEAFF TGTGCCAGCAGCCAAGAACTGGGAAACACTGAAGCTTTCTTT
TRBJ2-5 TRBV9 NA TRBD2 CASSEASGGTETQYF TGTGCCAGCAGCGAGGCTAGCGGGGGGACGGAGACCCAGTACTTC
TRBJ2-5 TRBV5-6 NA NA CASSLFAGSWETQYF TGTGCCAGCAGCTTATTTGCTGGGTCGTGGGAGACCCAGTACTTC